The 3 T cell receptor beta chains below were found in one sample sequenced in a study of Ad26.COV2.S vaccination and SARS-CoV-2 variants. Described treatment: some 19 received Ad26.COV2.S at low or high dose, single or two shots; 5 received placebo; per-sample allocation not given. Following the first vaccine or placebo injection, samples were taken on day 63. Data came from immunoSEQ multiplex PCR; TCRdb stores just in-frame clones and leaves some out. The sample includes fewer than 400,000 clones, about 82% of them seen just once. The sequenced sample was peripheral blood, obtained in a trial of Ad26.COV2.S vaccine versus placebo. The receptors shown here come from a person aged 18-60 years who received the Ad26.COV2.S COVID-19 vaccine or a placebo.

V and J are TRBV5-4 and TRBJ1-2, with 8 positions matching TRBD1. The CDR3 loop spans 14 amino acids. Germline assignment: CDR1 SGHNT and CDR2 YYREEE (reference sequence). V shed 4 bases and J 4 bases; nucleotides not matched to a gene: 6. The CDR3 coding sequence is TGTGCCAGCAGCAACGGACAGGGAAGCTATGGCTACACCTTC. Encoded protein: CASSNGQGSYGYTF.

The chain combines TRBV7-9 with TRBJ1-4; D remains ambiguous. CDR3 length: 16 amino acids. Germline V CDR1 and CDR2: SEHNR, FQNEAQ (reference sequence). V was trimmed by 7 bases and J by 5 bases, leaving 20 bases between them. CDR3 loop: CASTLGLVGYNEKLFF. The CDR3, as DNA: TGTGCCAGCACCCTAGGGCTGGTTGGGTACAATGAAAAACTGTTTTTT. The full variable domain, with the rest looked up from reference TRBV7-9 and TRBJ1-4, is DTGVSQNPRHKITKRGQNVTFRCDPISEHNRLYWYRQTLGQGPEFLTYFQNEAQLEKSRLLSDRFSAERPKGSFSTLEIQRTEQGDSAMYLCASTLGLVGYNEKLFFGSGTQLSVL.

J is TRBJ1-2 and V is TRBV27, with D possibly matching TRBD1 (5 bases). V shed 6 bases and J shed 4 bases, with 18 bases lying between them. This CDR3 contains 15 residues. Germline V lookup: CDR1 MNHEY, CDR2 SMNVEV (reference sequence). The CDR3 protein is CASRSPGGTSYGYTF. DNA of the CDR3: TGTGCCAGCAGGTCGCCCGGTGGGACCAGCTATGGCTACACCTTC.